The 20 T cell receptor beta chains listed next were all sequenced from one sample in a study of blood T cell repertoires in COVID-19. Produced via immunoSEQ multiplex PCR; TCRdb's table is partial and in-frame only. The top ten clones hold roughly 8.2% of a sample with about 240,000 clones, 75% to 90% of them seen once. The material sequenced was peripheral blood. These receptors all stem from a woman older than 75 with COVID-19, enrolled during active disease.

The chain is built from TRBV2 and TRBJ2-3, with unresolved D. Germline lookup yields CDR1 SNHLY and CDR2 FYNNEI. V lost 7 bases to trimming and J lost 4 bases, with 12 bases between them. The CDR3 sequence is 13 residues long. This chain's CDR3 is CASTQKESDTQYF. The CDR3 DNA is TGTGCCAGCACCCAAAAGGAGTCAGATACGCAGTATTTT.

DNA for the CDR3: TGTGCCAGCAGTTTACAGACCTACGAGCAGTACTTC. Encoded protein: CASSLQTYEQYF. The chain joins TRBV12-3 or TRBV12-4 to TRBJ2-7; D is uncertain. The CDR3 extends over 12 amino acids. Trimming removed 2 bases from V and 2 bases from J, with 4 bases in between.

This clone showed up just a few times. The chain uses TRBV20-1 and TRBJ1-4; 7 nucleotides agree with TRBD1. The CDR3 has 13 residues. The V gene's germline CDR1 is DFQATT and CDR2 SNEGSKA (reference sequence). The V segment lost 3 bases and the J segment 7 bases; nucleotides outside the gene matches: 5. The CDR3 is CSASDRVPEKLFF. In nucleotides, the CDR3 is TGCAGTGCTAGTGACAGGGTTCCTGAAAAACTGTTTTTT.

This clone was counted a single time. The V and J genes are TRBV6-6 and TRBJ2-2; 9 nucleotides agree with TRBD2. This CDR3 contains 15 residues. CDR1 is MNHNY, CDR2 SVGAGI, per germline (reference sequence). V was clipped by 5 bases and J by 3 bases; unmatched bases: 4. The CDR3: CASSLTSGYTGELFF. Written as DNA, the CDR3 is TGTGCCAGCAGTCTGACTAGCGGTTACACCGGGGAGCTGTTTTTT.

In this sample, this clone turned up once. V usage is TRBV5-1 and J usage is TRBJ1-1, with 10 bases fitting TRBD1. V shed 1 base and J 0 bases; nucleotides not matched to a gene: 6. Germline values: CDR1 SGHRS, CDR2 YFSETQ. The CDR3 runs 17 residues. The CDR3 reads CASSLRRTGGLNTEAFF. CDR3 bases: TGCGCCAGCAGCTTGCGAAGGACAGGGGGATTGAACACTGAAGCTTTCTTT.

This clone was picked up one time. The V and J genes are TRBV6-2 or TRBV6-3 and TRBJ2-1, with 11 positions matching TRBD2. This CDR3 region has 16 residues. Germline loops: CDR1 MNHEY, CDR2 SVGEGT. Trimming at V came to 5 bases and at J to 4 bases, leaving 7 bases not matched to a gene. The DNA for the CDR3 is TGTGCCAGCAGTCCCGCCGGGACTAGCGGATACAATGAGCAGTTCTTC. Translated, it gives CASSPAGTSGYNEQFF.

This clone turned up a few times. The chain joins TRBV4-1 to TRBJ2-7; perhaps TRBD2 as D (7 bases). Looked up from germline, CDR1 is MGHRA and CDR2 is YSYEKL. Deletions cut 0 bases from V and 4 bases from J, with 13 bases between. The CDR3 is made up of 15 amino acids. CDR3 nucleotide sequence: TGCGCCAGCAGCCAAGATCGGGGGGCGCGGTACGAGCAGTACTTC. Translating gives CASSQDRGARYEQYF.

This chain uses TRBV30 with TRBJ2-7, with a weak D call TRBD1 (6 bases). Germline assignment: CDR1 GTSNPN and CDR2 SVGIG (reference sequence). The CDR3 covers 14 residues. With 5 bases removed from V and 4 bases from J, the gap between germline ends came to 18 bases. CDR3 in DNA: TGTGCCTGGGTCAAACAGGGTGGGTCTTACGAGCAGTACTTC. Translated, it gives CAWVKQGGSYEQYF. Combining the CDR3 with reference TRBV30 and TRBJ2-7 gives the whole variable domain SQTIHQWPATLVQPVGSPLSLECTVEGTSNPNLYWYRQAAGRGLQLLFYSVGIGQISSEVPQNLSASRPQDRQFILSSKKLLLSDSGFYLCAWVKQGGSYEQYFGPGTRLTVT.

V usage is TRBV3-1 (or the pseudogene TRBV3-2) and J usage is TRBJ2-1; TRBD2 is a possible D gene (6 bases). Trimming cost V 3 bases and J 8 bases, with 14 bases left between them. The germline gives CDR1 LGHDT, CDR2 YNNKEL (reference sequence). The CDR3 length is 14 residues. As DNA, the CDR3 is TGTGCCAGCAGCCAGCACGACGGAGGGTATGAGCAGTTCTTC. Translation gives CASSQHDGGYEQFF.

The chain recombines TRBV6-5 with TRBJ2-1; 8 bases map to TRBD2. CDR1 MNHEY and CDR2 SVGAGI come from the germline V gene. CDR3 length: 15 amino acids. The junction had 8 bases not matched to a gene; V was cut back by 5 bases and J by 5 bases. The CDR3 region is CASSPMTSAHNEQFF. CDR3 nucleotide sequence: TGTGCCAGCAGTCCGATGACTAGCGCGCACAATGAGCAGTTCTTC.

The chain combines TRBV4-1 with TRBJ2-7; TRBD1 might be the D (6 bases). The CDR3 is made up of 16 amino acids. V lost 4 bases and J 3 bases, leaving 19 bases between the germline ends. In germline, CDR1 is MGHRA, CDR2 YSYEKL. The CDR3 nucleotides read TGCGCCAGCAGCCTGCAAGATCAGGGGCGTATCTACGAGCAGTACTTC. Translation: CASSLQDQGRIYEQYF.

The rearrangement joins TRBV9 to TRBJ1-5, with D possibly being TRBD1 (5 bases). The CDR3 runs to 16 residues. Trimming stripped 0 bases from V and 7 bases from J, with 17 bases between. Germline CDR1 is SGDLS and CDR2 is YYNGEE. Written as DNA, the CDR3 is TGTGCCAGCAGCGTAGAGCCCGCAGGGTTGGGCCAGCCCCAGCATTTT. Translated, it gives CASSVEPAGLGQPQHF. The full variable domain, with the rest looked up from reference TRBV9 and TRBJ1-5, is DSGVTQTPKHLITATGQRVTLRCSPRSGDLSVYWYQQSLDQGLQFLIQYYNGEERAKGNILERFSAQQFPDLHSELNLSSLELGDSALYFCASSVEPAGLGQPQHFGDGTRLSIL.

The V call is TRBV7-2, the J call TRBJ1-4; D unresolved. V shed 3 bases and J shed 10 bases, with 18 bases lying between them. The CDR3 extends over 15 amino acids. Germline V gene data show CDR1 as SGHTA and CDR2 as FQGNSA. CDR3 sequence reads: CASSFSTGSVGKLFF. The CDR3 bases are TGTGCCAGCAGCTTTAGCACGGGTTCGGTTGGAAAACTGTTTTTT.

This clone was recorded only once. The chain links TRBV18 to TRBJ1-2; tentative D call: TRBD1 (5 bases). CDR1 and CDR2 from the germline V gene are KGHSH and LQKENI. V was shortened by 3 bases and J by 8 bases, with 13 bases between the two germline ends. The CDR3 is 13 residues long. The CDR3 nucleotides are TGTGCCAGCTCACCCGGAGGGGTAGAGGGCTACACCTTC. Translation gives CASSPGGVEGYTF.

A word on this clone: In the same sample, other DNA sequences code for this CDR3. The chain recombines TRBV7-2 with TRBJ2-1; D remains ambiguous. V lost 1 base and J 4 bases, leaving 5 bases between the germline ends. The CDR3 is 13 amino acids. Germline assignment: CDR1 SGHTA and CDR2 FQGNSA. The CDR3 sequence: CASSLGLYNEQFF. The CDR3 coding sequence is TGTGCCAGCAGCTTAGGACTGTACAATGAGCAGTTCTTC.

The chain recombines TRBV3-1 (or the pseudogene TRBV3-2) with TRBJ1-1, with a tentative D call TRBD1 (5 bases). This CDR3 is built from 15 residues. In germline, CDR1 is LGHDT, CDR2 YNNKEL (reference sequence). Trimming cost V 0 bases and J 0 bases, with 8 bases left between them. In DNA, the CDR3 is TGTGCCAGCAGCCAAGATAGACAGTTGAACACTGAAGCTTTCTTT. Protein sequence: CASSQDRQLNTEAFF.

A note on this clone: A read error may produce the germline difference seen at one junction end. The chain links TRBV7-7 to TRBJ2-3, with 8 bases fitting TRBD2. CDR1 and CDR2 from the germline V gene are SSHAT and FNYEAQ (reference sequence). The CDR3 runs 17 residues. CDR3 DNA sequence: TGTGCTAGCAGCCTAGGCGCAAGAGCGGGAGTAACAGATACGCAGTATTTT. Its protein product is CASSLGARAGVTDTQYF.

DNA of the CDR3: TGTGCCAGCAGCTTAACCGGGACTCAGGGTTCACCCCTCCACTTT. Its protein product is CASSLTGTQGSPLHF. This chain connects TRBV7-9 to TRBJ1-6; D is possibly TRBD1 (5 bases). CDR3 length: 15 amino acids. V dropped 2 bases and J dropped 9 bases, with 14 bases sitting between them. Germline values: CDR1 SEHNR, CDR2 FQNEAQ (reference sequence). The full variable domain, its missing parts supplied by reference TRBV7-9 and TRBJ1-6, is DTGVSQNPRHKITKRGQNVTFRCDPISEHNRLYWYRQTLGQGPEFLTYFQNEAQLEKSRLLSDRFSAERPKGSFSTLEIQRTEQGDSAMYLCASSLTGTQGSPLHFGNGTRLTVT.

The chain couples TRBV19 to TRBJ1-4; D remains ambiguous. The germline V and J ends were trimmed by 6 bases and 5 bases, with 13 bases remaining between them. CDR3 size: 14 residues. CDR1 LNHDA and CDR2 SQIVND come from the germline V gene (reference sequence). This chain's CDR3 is CASRPGTANEKLFF. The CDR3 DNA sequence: TGTGCCAGTAGACCGGGAACGGCGAATGAAAAACTGTTTTTT.

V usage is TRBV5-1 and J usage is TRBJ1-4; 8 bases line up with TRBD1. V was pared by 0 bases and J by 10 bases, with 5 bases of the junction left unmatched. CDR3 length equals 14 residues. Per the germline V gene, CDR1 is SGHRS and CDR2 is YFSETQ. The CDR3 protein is CASSLGTGTGKLFF. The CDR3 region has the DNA TGCGCCAGCAGCTTGGGGACAGGGACAGGAAAACTGTTTTTT.